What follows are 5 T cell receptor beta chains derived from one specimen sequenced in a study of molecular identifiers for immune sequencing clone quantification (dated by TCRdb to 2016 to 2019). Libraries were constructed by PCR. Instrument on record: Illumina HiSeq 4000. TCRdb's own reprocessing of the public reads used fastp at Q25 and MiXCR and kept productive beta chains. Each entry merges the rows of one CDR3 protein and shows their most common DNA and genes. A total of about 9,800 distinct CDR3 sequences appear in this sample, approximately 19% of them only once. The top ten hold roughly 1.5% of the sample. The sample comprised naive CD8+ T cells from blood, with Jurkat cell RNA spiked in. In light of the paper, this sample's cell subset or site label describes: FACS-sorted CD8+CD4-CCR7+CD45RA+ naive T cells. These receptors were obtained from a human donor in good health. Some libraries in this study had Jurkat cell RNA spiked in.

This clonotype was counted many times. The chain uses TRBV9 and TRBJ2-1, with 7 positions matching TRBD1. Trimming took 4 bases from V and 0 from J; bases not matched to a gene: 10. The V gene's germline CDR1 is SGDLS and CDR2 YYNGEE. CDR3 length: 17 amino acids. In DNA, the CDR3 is TGTGCCAGCAGCCCCCGGACAGGATCCTCCTCCTACAATGAGCAGTTCTTC. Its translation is CASSPRTGSSSYNEQFF.

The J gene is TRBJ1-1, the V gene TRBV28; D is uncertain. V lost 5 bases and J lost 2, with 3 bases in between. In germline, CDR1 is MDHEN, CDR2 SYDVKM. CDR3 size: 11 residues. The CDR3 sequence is CASSANTEAFF. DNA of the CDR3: TGTGCCAGCAGTGCTAACACTGAAGCTTTCTTT.

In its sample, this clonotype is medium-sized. CDR3: CATSDLGPSGGGEQFF. Written as DNA, the CDR3 is TGTGCCACCAGTGATTTAGGGCCTAGCGGTGGCGGTGAGCAGTTCTTC. The chain employs TRBV24-1 and TRBJ2-1; the match to TRBD2 covers 7 bases. J gave up 9 bases and V 1 base, and 11 bases lay outside the gene matches. CDR1 is KGHDR and CDR2 is SFDVKD in the germline V gene. This CDR3 spans 16 amino acids.

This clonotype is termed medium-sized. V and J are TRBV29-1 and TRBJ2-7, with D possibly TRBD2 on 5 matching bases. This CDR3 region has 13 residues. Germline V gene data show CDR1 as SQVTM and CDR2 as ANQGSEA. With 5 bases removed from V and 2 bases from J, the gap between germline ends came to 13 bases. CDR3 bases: TGCAGCGTTTCCTGGGCGGGCCCCTACGAGCAGTACTTC. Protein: CSVSWAGPYEQYF.

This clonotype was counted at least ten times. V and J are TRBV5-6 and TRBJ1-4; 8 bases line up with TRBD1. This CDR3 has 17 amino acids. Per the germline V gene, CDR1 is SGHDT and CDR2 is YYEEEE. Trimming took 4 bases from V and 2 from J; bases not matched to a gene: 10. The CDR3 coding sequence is TGTGCCAGCAGCCTCCGGACAGGGACCACGACTAATGAAAAACTGTTTTTT. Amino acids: CASSLRTGTTTNEKLFF.